This T cell receptor beta chain was obtained from a study of shared clonotypes between healthy human individuals (dated by TCRdb to the early 2020s). Context from the whole study: The cohort included three men and a couple of women between 18 and 49 years of age. Each donor's leukapheresis produced roughly between about 0.85 and 10 billion PBMCs. To estimate repertoire size and how much clonotypes are shared between individuals, the study performed deep sequencing of blood TCR repertoires from roughly five healthy adults. To increase sequencing depth and limit assay-specific biases, different laboratories used diverse techniques to prepare libraries and sequence TCR repertoires. Per donor, three plates each were used for CD4 naive and CD4 memory, two for CD8 naive, and one for CD8 memory. Overall study results and their limits: Because the study included a small number of donors, the genetic and exposure-history diversity represented was limited. Sampling was restricted to blood, and TCR repertoires in tissues likely differ from the TCR repertoires found in blood. Clonotypes shared by all four sorted-subset donors showed higher generation probabilities than non-shared clonotypes. Naive subsets generally had larger estimated clonotype richness than memory subsets. Rarefaction of sorted-subset datasets indicated incomplete sequencing despite the large sequencing depth. Pairwise subsampling led to the expectation that sequencing depth would affect the degree of clonotype sharing among donors. Roughly 5% of naive CD4, around 4% of naive CD8, about 2.1% of memory CD4, and 0.35% to 0.4% of memory CD8 clonotypes were shared across a few donors.

The germline V gene (reference sequence) provides CDR1 SEHNR and CDR2 FQNEAQ. V is cut back by 1 base and J by 1 base, with 6 bases in the junction unmatched. From the cysteine up to the phenylalanine, the CDR3 has a length of 16 residues. Solely the CDR3 DNA is kept, with 48 bases framed from the first base. The donors were healthy, HIV-negative adults who had no recently reported acute infections or vaccinations. Every donor was a Caucasian adult living in Nashville, Tennessee, USA. CD4+ T cells were enriched by magnetic negative selection, after which naive cells were positively selected on CD45RA and the negative fraction was taken as the memory subset. Blood was obtained by leukapheresis, after which PBMCs were separated by Ficoll-Histopaque density gradient centrifugation and cryopreserved in liquid nitrogen vapor phase. Purity and quantity of every magnetically sorted T cell population were checked by analytical flow cytometry. Each sorted fraction had its genomic DNA isolated and then quantified by UV absorbance on a Nanodrop 2000c.

As for this clone: No antigen is known for it. The sample holds no much larger clone one base away, and base qualities are not on file.

Using the deep immunoSEQ assay, multiplex PCR amplified TCR CDR3 regions from genomic DNA. Extracted genomic DNA from each cell subset was spread evenly across all wells of several immunoSEQ 96-well plates, with each plate serving as a replicate. Each replicate PCR for sorted subsets received around 210 ng genomic DNA, equal to roughly 30,000 T cell genomes. The purified libraries were quantified using a Qubit 3.0 fluorometer, sized with a Bioanalyzer 2100, and then quantified again using the KAPA Library Quantification kit. Every immunoSEQ 96-well plate was sequenced on a dedicated single-read 150-cycle Illumina NextSeq 550 flow cell. As for the original processing: The immunoSEQ output contained only junctional sequences without quality scores, so filtering could not match that applied to full-length reads. To assign V/J genes and CDR3, sequences were annotated against IMGT germline references using PyIR, a Python wrapper for IgBLAST v1.9. Reads were removed for weak V/J assignments (E-value above 1e-6), missing CDR3, stop codons, out-of-frame junctions, or ambiguous translated residues. A V3J clonotype was defined by an identical inferred V gene, J gene, and CDR3 amino acid sequence. Percentage overlap between repertoires was computed as shared unique clonotypes divided by the size of the smaller repertoire. Three approaches were used to assess repertoire richness: RTK rarefaction, the Chao1 estimator, and Recon v2.1 estimates of unobserved clonotypes. Generation probabilities were computed with OLGA for all TCRbeta clonotypes obtained by the gDNA method from a handful of donors. In its TCRdb copy, this immuneACCESS table keeps in-frame sequences only and misses some clones. Where compared with another copy, unresolved V genes explain less than half of these, and the others have no known cause. V and J calls and clone size come straight from that table; D and trimming were deduced from the DNA. This sample has fewer than 1.8 million clones in its table, and 98% of those were observed once. The ten largest make up approximately 0.38% of the sample.

The sample comprised naive CD4+ T cells sorted from blood. In the paper's terms, the cell subset or site label means: CD45RA+ positively selected. This TCR was sampled from a man aged 25-40 years in good health. The V gene is TRBV7-9 and the J gene is TRBJ2-7; a stretch of 8 junction bases matches TRBD1. This receptor carries the CDR3 CASSLVSGQGSYEQYF. The DNA sequence reads TGTGCCAGCAGCTTAGTTAGCGGACAGGGATCCTACGAGCAGTACTTC. Reference TRBV7-9 and TRBJ2-7 proteins supply the regions before and after the CDR3; the full variable domain is: DTGVSQNPRHKITKRGQNVTFRCDPISEHNRLYWYRQTLGQGPEFLTYFQNEAQLEKSRLLSDRFSAERPKGSFSTLEIQRTEQGDSAMYLCASSLVSGQGSYEQYFGPGTRLTVT.